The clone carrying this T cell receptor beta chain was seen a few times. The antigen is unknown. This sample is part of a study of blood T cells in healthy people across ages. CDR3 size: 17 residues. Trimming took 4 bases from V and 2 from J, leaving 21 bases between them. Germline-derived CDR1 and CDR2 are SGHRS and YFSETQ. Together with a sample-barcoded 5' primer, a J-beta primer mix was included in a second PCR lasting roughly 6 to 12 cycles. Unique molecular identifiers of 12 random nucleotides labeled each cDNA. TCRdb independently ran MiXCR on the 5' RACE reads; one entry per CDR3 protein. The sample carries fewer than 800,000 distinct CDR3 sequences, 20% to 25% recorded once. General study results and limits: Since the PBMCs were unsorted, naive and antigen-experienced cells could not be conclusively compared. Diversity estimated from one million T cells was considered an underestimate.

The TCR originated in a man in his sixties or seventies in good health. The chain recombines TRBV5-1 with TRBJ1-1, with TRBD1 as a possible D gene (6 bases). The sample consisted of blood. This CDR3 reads CASSRSEWTAFNTEAFF. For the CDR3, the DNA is TGCGCCAGCAGCCGATCCGAATGGACAGCCTTTAACACTGAAGCTTTCTTT.